This TCR beta chain emerged from a study of T cell clonotyping in hematopoietic cell transplantation. Clones were sequenced by immunoSEQ multiplex PCR, and TCRdb holds only the in-frame ones, with some missing. Of about 47,000 clones listed, roughly 80% are singletons. Time point here: recipient sample about 28 days before transplant, after cytoreduction. Germline V gene data show CDR1 as MNHEY and CDR2 as SVGAGI. This CDR3 contains 14 residues. With 2 bases clipped from V and 4 bases from J, the junction kept 5 bases outside the gene matches. This TCR came from a man in his sixties with myelodysplastic syndrome. Some clones in this sample may be carry-over from other donors' samples. The sequencing used peripheral blood mononuclear cells, collected before stem cell transplant. V and J are TRBV6-5 and TRBJ2-7, with 7 bases lining up with TRBD2. The CDR3 bases are TGTGCCAGCAGTTACCCCCAGGGAGGGTACGAGCAGTACTTC. It is translated as CASSYPQGGYEQYF.